This T cell receptor (beta chain) was recorded in a study of blood T cells in healthy people across ages. The V and J ends lost 5 bases and 7 bases, in that order; junction bases with no gene match: 27. CDR3 length: 19 residues. Germline V lookup: CDR1 DFQATT, CDR2 SNEGSKA (reference sequence). It was with a sample-barcoded 5' primer and a J-beta primer mix that a second PCR of about 6 to 12 cycles was run. One entry per CDR3 protein results from TCRdb running MiXCR on the 5' RACE reads. The repertoire holds over a million distinct CDR3 sequences, with about 40% as singletons. This clonotype showed up just a few times.

The chain links TRBV20-1 to TRBJ2-7, with 9 bases that match TRBD2. This receptor was obtained from a woman aged 18-29 years in good health. Sequencing was done on a sample of blood. CDR3 DNA: TGCAGTGCTTCGGTTCGGCTAGCGGGGAAAGTTTTTGGGTCTGATGAGCAGTACTTC. Its translation is CSASVRLAGKVFGSDEQYF.